This T cell receptor (beta chain) was documented in a study of beta chain features in type 1 diabetes. Study at large: Cell yields, gender and age were similar in healthy donors and patients. Study conclusions and caveats: Across all four CD4+ subsets, people with type 1 diabetes showed modestly shorter TCRB CDR3s. More deletions and fewer insertions at VDJ junctions were seen in type 1 diabetes patients.

This clone was recorded a few times. What it binds is unknown. This CDR3 comprises 15 residues. V lost 3 bases, J lost 2 bases, and 3 bases stayed unmatched. Per the germline V gene, CDR1 is LGHNA and CDR2 is YSLEER. CD45RO/CCR7/CD25/CD127/CD95/CD27 sorting isolated CD4+ naive, central memory, regulatory and stem cell-like memory cells. Populations isolated by sorting all had purity greater than 95%. The entirety of the isolated RNA underwent reverse transcription, so expressed TCRB transcripts were sequenced. Sequencing used immunoSEQ multiplex PCR; TCRdb keeps in-frame clones, though not all of them. The table records roughly 150,000 clones, 7.5% to 9.5% of them present only once.

The rearrangement uses TRBV4-3 and TRBJ2-3, with TRBD1 matching 9 bases. Sample: central memory CD4+ T cells from blood. This TCR was sampled from a woman aged 18-29 years with type 1 diabetes. The CDR3 region has the DNA TGCGCCAGCAGCCAGGGACAGGGTTACACAGATACGCAGTATTTT. This translates into CASSQGQGYTDTQYF.